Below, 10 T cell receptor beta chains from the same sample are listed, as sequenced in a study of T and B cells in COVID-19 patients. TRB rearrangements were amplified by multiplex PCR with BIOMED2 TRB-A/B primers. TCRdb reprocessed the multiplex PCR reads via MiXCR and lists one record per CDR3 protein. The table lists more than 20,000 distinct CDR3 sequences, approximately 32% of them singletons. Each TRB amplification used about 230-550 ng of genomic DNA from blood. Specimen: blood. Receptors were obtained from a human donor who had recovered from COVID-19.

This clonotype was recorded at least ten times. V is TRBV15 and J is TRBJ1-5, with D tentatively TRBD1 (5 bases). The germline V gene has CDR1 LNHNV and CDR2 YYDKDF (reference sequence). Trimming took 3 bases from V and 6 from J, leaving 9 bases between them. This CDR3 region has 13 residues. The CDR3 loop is CATSSKGPQPQHF. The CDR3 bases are TGTGCCACCAGCAGCAAGGGACCTCAGCCCCAGCATTTT.

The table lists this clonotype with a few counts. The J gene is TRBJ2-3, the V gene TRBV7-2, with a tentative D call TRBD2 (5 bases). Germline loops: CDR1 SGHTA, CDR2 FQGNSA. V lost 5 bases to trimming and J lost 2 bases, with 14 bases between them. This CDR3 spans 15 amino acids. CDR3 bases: TGTGCCAGCAGCGCCGAGGAGGCGGTCACAGATACGCAGTATTTT. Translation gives CASSAEEAVTDTQYF.

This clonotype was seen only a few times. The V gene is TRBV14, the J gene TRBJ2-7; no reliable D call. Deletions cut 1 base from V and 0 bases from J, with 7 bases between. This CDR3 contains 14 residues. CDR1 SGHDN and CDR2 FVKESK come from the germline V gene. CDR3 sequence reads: CASSQGGRSYEQYF. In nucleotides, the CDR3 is TGTGCCAGCAGCCAAGGAGGCCGCTCCTACGAGCAGTACTTC.

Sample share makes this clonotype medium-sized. The CDR3 DNA reads as TGTGCCAGCAGCTGGGAGGGATCAGGGGCCAACGTCCTGACTTTC. Amino acids: CASSWEGSGANVLTF. The rearrangement joins TRBV5-5 to TRBJ2-6, with TRBD2 identical over 7 bases. The germline V gene encodes CDR1 SGHKS and CDR2 YYEKEE (reference sequence). The V and J ends lost 3 bases and 4 bases, in that order; junction bases with no gene match: 4. The CDR3 length is 15 residues.

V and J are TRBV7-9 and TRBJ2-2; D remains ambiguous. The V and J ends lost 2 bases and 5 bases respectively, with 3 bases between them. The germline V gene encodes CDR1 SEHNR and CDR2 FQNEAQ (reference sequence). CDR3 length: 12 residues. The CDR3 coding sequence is TGTGCCAGCAGCTTATTGACCGGGGAGCTGTTTTTT. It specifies CASSLLTGELFF. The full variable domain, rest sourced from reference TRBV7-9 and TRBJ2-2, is DTGVSQNPRHKITKRGQNVTFRCDPISEHNRLYWYRQTLGQGPEFLTYFQNEAQLEKSRLLSDRFSAERPKGSFSTLEIQRTEQGDSAMYLCASSLLTGELFFGEGSRLTVL.

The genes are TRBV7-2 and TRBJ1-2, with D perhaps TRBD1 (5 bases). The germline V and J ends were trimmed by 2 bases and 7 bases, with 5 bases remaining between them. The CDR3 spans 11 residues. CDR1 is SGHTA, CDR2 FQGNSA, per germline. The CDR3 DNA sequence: TGTGCCAGCAGCTTAAGGGGTGGCTACACCTTC. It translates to CASSLRGGYTF.

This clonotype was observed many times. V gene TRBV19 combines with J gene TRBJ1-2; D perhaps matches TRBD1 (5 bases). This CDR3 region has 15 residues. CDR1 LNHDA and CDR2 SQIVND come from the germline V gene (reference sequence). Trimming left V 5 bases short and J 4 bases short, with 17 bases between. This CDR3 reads CASSPQWGSAYGYTF. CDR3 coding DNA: TGTGCCAGTAGTCCACAGTGGGGGTCGGCCTATGGCTACACCTTC.

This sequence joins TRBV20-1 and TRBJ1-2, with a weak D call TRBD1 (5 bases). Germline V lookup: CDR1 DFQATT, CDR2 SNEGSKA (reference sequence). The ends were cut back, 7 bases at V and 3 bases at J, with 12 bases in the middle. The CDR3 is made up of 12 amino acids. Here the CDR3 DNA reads TGCAGTGGTCCAGGGCCGGACTATGGCTACACCTTC. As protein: CSGPGPDYGYTF.

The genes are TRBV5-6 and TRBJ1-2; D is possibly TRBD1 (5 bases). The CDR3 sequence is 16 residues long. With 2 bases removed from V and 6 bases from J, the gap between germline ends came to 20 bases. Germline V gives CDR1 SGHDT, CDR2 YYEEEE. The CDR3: CASSFLPDRNLNGYTF. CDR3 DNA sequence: TGTGCCAGCAGCTTCCTCCCCGACAGAAATTTAAATGGCTACACCTTC.

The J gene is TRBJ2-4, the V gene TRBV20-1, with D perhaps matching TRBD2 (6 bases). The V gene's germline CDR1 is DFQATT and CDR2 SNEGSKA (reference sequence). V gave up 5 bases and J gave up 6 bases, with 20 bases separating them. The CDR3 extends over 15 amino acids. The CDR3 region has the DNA TGCAGTGCTCTGGGGGAGCCGACGGAGGGAAACATTCAGTACTTC. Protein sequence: CSALGEPTEGNIQYF.